These T cell receptor beta chains were read from a single sample in a study of cytotoxic CD8 clonotypes in ibrutinib-treated CLL. Clones were read by immunoSEQ multiplex PCR, and TCRdb kept only the in-frame ones, dropping some. This sample has 300,000 or so clones; about 61% occur once, and the top ten carry around 6.5%. Sequenced material: PBMCs, taken after 36 months of ibrutinib treatment. The source is a human donor with chronic lymphocytic leukemia. Each CDR3 is given with its conserved first and last residue. A D gene is named only where the DNA matches it firmly. Where a row states a size, it is once, few, many or the class of an expanded clone; other rows omit it.

V gene	CDR3 length	D gene	clone size	J gene	CDR3 DNA	CDR3 protein
TRBV7-9	13	TRBD2	.	TRBJ2-7	TGTGCCAGCACCCCAAGCGGGGGGCGCGAGCAGTACTTC	CASTPSGGREQYF
TRBV13	16	TRBD1	.	TRBJ2-2	TGTGCCAGCAGCTTATTACAGGGGGCGAACACCGGGGAGCTGTTTTTT	CASSLLQGANTGELFF
TRBV6-5	12	.	.	TRBJ1-4	TGTGCCAGCAGTTCATGGAATGAAAAACTGTTTTTT	CASSSWNEKLFF
TRBV7-4	15	.	.	TRBJ2-1	TGTGCCAGCAGCTTTTGGGTAGCGGACGACCATGAGCAGTTCTTC	CASSFWVADDHEQFF
TRBV6-4	13	.	few	TRBJ1-1	TGTGCCAGCAGTGACAGCATGAACACTGAAGCTTTCTTT	CASSDSMNTEAFF
TRBV9	15	.	.	TRBJ2-7	TGTGCCAGCAGCGTACGAACAGGGCTAAGCTACGAGCAGTACTTC	CASSVRTGLSYEQYF
TRBV14	17	TRBD1	.	TRBJ2-4	TGTGCCAGCAGCCCCGGACAGGACAGAATAGCCAAAAACATTCAGTACTTC	CASSPGQDRIAKNIQYF
TRBV5-1	16	.	few	TRBJ2-2	TGCGCCAGCAGCTTGTGGGCAGCCCAAGACACCGGGGAGCTGTTTTTT	CASSLWAAQDTGELFF
TRBV29-1	15	TRBD1	.	TRBJ2-4	TGCAGCGTCGTTCCGGGACAGGGCAATAAGGGCATTCAGTACTTC	CSVVPGQGNKGIQYF
TRBV5-8	13	.	.	TRBJ1-1	TGTGCCAGCAGCTTGGACGAGAACACTGAAGCTTTCTTT	CASSLDENTEAFF